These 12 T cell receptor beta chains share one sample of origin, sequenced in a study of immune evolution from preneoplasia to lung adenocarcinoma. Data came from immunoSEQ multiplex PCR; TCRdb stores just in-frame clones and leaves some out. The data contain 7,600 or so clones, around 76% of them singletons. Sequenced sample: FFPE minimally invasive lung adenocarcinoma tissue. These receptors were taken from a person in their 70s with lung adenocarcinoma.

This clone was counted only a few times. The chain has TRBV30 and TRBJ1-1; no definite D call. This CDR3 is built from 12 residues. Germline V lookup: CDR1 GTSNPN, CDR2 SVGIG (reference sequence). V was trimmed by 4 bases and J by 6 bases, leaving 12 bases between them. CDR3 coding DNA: TGTGCCTGGAAGTTAACAAGCGCTGAAGCTTTCTTT. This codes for CAWKLTSAEAFF.

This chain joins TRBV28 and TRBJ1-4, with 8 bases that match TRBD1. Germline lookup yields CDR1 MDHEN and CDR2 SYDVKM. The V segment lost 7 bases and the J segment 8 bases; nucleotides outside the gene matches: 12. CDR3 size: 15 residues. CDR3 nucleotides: TGTGCCAGCATCAACATCAGGGGGCTGGGGGAAAAACTGTTTTTT. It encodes CASINIRGLGEKLFF.

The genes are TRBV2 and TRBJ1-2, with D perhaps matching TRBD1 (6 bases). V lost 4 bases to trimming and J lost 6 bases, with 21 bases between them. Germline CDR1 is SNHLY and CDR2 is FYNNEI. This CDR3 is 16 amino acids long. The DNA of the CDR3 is TGTGCCAGCAGTGTGCCAGCCGACTACAGGGTACATGGCTACACCTTC. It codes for CASSVPADYRVHGYTF.

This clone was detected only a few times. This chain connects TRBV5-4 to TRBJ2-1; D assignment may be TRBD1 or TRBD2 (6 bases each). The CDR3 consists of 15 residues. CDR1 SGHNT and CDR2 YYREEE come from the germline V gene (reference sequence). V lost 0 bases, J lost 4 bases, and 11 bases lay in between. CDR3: CASSLERGDYNEQFF. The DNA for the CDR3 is TGTGCCAGCAGCTTGGAGAGGGGGGATTACAATGAGCAGTTCTTC.

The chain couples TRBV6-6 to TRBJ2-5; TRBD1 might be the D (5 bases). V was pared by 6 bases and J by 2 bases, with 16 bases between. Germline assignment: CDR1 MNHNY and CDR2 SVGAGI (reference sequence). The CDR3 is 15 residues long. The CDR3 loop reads CASSPYAGQQETQYF. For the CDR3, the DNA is TGTGCCAGCAGCCCCTACGCAGGGCAGCAAGAGACCCAGTACTTC.

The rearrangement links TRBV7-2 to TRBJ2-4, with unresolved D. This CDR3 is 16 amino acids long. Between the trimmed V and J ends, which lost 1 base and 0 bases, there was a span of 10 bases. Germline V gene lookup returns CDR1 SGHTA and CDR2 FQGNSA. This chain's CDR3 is CASSLEFGIAKNIQYF. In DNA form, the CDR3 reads TGTGCCAGCAGCTTAGAATTTGGTATAGCCAAAAACATTCAGTACTTC.

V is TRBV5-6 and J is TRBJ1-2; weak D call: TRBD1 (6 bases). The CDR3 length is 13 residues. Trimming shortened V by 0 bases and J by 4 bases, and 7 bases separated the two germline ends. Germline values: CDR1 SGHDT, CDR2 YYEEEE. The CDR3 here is CASSLGGGYGYTF. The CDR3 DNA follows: TGTGCCAGCAGCTTGGGAGGGGGCTATGGCTACACCTTC.

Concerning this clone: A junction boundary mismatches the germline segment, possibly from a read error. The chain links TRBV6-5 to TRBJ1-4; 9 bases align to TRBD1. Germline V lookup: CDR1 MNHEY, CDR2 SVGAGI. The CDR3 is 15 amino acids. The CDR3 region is CASSYWTGADRKLFF. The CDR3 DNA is TGTGCCAGCAGCTACTGGACAGGGGCTGATAGAAAACTGTTTTTT.

CDR3: CASSHIGDNRNQPQHF. As DNA, the CDR3 is TGTGCCAGCAGTCACATCGGGGACAATCGCAATCAGCCCCAGCATTTT. J is TRBJ1-5 and V is TRBV7-2; TRBD1 might be the D (6 bases). The V gene lost 6 bases and the J gene lost 2 bases, with 17 bases spanning the gap. The CDR3 sequence is 16 residues long. CDR1 SGHTA and CDR2 FQGNSA come from the germline V gene.

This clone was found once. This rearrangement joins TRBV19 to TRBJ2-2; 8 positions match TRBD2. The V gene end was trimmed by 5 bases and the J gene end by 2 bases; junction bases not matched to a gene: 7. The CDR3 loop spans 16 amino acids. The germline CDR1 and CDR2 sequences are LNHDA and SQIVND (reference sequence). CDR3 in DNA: TGTGCCAGTAGTGTGGTAGCGGGGTCTAACACCGGGGAGCTGTTTTTT. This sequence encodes CASSVVAGSNTGELFF.

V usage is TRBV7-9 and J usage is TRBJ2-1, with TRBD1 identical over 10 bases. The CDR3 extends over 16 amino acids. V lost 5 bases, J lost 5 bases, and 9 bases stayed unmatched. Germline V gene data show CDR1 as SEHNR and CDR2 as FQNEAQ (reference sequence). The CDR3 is CASSHRQGALDNEQFF. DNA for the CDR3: TGTGCCAGCAGCCACCGACAGGGGGCTTTGGACAATGAGCAGTTCTTC.

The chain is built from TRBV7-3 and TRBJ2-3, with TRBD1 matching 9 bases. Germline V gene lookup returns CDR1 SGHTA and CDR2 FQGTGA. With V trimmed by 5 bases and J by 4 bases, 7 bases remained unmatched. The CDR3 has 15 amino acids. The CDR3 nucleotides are TGTGCCAGCAGCAAGGGACAGGGTGTCCCAGATACGCAGTATTTT. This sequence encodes CASSKGQGVPDTQYF.